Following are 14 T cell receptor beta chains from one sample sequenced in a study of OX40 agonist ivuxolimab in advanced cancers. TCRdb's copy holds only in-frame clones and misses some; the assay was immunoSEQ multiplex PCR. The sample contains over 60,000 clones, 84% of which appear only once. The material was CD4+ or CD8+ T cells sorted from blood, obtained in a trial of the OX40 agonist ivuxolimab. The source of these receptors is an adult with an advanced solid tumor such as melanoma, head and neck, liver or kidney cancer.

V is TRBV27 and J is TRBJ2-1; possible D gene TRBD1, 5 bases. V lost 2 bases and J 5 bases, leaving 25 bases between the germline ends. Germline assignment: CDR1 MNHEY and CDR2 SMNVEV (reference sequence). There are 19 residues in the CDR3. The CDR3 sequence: CASSLKWQGIGRHNNEQFF. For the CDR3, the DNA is TGTGCCAGCAGTTTAAAATGGCAGGGCATAGGAAGACACAACAATGAGCAGTTCTTC.

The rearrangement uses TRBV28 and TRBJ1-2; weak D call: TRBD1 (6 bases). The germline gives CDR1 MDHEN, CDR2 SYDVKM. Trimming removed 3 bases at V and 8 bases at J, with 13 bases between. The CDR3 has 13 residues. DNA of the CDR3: TGTGCCAGCAGTTTCCGACAGGCTATCGGCTACACCTTC. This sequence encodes CASSFRQAIGYTF.

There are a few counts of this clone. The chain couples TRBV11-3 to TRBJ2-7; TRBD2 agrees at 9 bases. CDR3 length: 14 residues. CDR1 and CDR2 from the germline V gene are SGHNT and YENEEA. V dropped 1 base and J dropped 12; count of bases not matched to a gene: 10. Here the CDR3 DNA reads TGTGCCAGCAGCTTAGGATGGAGTAGCGGGAGTTTGTACTTC. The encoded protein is CASSLGWSSGSLYF.

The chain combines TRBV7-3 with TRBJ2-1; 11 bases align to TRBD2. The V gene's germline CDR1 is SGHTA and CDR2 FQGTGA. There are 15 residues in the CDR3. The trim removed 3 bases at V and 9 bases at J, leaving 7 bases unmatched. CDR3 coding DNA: TGTGCCAGCAGCTTTACTAGCGGGAGTTCCGGTGAGCAGTTCTTC. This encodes CASSFTSGSSGEQFF.

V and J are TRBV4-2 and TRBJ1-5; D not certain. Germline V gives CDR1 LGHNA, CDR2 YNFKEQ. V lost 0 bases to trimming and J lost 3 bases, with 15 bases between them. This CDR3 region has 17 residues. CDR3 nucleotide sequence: TGTGCCAGCAGCCAAGAACTCAAAATGGGAGACAATCAGCCCCAGCATTTT. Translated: CASSQELKMGDNQPQHF.

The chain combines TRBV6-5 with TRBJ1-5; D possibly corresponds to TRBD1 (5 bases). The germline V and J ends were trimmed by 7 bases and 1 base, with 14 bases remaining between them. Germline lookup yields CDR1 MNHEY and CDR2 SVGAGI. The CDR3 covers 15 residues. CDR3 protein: CASKLSGSSNQPQHF. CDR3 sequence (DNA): TGTGCCAGCAAGCTATCAGGGTCAAGCAATCAGCCCCAGCATTTT.

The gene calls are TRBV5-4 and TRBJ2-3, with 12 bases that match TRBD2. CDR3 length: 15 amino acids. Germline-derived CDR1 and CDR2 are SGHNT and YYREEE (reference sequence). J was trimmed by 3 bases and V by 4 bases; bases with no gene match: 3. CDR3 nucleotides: TGTGCCAGCAGCCCCGGACTAGCGGGAACAGATACGCAGTATTTT. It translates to CASSPGLAGTDTQYF. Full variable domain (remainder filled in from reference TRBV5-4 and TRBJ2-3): ETGVTQSPTHLIKTRGQQVTLRCSSQSGHNTVSWYQQALGQGPQFIFQYYREEENGRGNFPPRFSGLQFPNYSSELNVNALELDDSALYLCASSPGLAGTDTQYFGPGTRLTVL.

The CDR3 nucleotides read TGTGCCTGGAACCTAAATGGAGATACGCAGTATTTT. This codes for CAWNLNGDTQYF. The genes are TRBV30 and TRBJ2-3; D is unclear. Germline assignment: CDR1 GTSNPN and CDR2 SVGIG (reference sequence). The CDR3 spans 12 residues. Trimming stripped 4 bases from V and 5 bases from J, with 10 bases between.

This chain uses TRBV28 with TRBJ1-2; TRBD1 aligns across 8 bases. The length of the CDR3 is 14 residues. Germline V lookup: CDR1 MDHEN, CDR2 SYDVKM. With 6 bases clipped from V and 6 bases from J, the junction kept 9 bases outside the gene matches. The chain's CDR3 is CASSPWTGHNGYTF. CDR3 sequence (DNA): TGTGCCAGCAGCCCCTGGACAGGGCACAATGGCTACACCTTC.

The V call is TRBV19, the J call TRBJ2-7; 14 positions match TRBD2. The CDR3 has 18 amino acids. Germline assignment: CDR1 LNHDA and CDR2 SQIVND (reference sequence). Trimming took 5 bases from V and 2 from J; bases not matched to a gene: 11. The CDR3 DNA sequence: TGTGCCAGTAGTTCCACGAGACTAGCGGGAGGGCAGACCTACGAGCAGTACTTC. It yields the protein CASSSTRLAGGQTYEQYF.

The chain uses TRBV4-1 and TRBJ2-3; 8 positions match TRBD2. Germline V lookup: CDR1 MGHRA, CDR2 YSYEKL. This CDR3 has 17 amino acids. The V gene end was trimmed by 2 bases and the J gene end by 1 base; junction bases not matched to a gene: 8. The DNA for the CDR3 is TGCGCCAGCAGCCAATATCGAAGCGGGGGAGGCACAGATACGCAGTATTTT. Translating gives CASSQYRSGGGTDTQYF.

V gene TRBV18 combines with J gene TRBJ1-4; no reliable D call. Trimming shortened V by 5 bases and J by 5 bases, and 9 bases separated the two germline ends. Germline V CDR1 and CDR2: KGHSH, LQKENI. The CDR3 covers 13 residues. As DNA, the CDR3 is TGTGCCAGCTCATATGACTGGAATGAAAAACTGTTTTTT. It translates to CASSYDWNEKLFF.

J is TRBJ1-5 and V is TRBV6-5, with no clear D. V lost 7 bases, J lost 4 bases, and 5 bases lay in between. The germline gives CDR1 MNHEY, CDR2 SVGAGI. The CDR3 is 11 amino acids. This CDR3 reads CASIPNQPQHF. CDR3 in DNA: TGTGCCAGCATTCCTAATCAGCCCCAGCATTTT.

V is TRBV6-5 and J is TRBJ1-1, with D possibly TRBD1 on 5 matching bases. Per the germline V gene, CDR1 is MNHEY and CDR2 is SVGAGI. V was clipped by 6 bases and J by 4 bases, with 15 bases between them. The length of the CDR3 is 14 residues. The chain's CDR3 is CASREIRDSTEAFF. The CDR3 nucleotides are TGTGCCAGCAGAGAAATCAGGGATAGCACTGAAGCTTTCTTT.